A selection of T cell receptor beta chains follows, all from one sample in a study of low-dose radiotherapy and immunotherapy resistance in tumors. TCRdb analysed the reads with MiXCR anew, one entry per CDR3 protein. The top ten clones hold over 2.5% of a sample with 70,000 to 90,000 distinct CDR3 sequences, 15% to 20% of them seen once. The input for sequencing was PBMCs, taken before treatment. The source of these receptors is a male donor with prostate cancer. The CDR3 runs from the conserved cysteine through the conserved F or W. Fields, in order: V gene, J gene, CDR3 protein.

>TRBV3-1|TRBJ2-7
CASSRPDTKHEQYF
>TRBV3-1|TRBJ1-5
CASSQVGNSNQPQHF
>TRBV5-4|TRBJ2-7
CASSFTGSSYEQYF
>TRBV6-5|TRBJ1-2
CASASGYGYTF
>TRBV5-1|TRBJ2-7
CASSPQARGAYEQYF
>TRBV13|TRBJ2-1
CASSSPSGGGAQFF
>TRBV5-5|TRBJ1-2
CVSTPGPLPTSTCGYTF
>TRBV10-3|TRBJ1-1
CAITESGGNTEAFF
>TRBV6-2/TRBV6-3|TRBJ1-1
CASSYRATGPGLVEAFF
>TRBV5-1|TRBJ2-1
CASSTGTVSYNEQFF
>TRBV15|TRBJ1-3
CATSRDSGSGNTIYF
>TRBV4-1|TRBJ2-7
CASSSPRGSSYEQYF
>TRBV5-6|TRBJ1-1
CASSSYSRDATNEAFF
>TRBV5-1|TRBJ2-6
CASSLLGASGANVLTF
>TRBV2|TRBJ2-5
CASEEGYQETQYF
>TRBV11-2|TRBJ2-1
CASRPPFSGMKEQFF
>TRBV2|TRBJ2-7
CASSETASFSYEQYF
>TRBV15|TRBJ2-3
CATRGGRRDTQYF
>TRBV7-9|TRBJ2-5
CASSFARGQETQYF
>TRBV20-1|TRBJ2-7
CSTSGTGRYEQYF
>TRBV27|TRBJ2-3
CASRDVGGTDTQYF
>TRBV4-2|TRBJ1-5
CASSQELRGQPQHF
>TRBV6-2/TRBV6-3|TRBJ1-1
CASTEEVGPRGVGTEAFF
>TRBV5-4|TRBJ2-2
CASSLGRGNTGELFF
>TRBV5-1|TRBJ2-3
CASSFGGGSDTQYF
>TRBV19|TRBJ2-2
CASSLTIGQGNTGELFF
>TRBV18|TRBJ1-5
CASSPDRNQPQHF
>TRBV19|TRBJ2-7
CASSTGAITYEQYF
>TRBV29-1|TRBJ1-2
CSVVWENGYTF
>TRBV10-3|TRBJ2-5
CAISEGDSTQYF